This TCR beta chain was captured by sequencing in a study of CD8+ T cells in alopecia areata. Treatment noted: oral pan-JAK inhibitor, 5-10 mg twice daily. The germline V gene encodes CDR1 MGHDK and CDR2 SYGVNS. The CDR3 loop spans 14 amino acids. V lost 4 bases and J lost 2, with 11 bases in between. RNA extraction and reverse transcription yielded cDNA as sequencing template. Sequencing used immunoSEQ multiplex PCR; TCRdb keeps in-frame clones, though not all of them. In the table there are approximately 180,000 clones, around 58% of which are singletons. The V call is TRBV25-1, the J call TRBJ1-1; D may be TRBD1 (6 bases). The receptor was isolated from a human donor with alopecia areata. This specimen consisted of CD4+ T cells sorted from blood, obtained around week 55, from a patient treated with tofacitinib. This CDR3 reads CASSGRGGNTEAFF. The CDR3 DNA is TGTGCCAGCAGTGGGAGGGGGGGAAACACTGAAGCTTTCTTT.